The 28 T cell receptor beta chains presented below share a single source sample, sequenced in a study of T cell responses to AZD1222 COVID-19 vaccine. This table comes from immunoSEQ multiplex PCR, and its TCRdb copy is limited to in-frame clones, with some not included. The data show over 110,000 clones, with 92% seen just once and roughly 3.1% held by the top ten. Source: peripheral blood, taken on day 0 of AZD1222 vaccination. These receptors were taken from an adult in good health.

The chain carries TRBV29-1 and TRBJ2-1, with no clear D. The germline V and J ends were trimmed by 4 bases and 0 bases, with 7 bases remaining between them. The CDR3 is 13 residues long. The germline CDR1 and CDR2 sequences are SQVTM and ANQGSEA. The CDR3 bases are TGCAGCGTTGGGTTGAGCTCCTACAATGAGCAGTTCTTC. Its protein product is CSVGLSSYNEQFF.

The sample holds one count of this clone. The rearrangement links TRBV27 to TRBJ1-2; D ambiguous. Germline CDR1 MNHEY, CDR2 SMNVEV (reference sequence). The V end was cut by 3 bases, the J end by 8 bases, with 16 bases between. The CDR3 is 14 amino acids. Here the CDR3 DNA reads TGTGCCAGCAGTTTCCCGCCCCCAGGTCGGGGCTACACCTTC. It encodes CASSFPPPGRGYTF.

The chain employs TRBV27 and TRBJ1-2; D ambiguous. The CDR3 is 16 residues long. Per the germline V gene, CDR1 is MNHEY and CDR2 is SMNVEV (reference sequence). V lost 2 bases and J 0 bases, leaving 13 bases between the germline ends. The CDR3 DNA sequence: TGTGCCAGCAGTTTACGGAGGGCCTCCACTAACTATGGCTACACCTTC. As protein: CASSLRRASTNYGYTF.

The chain couples TRBV3-1 (or the pseudogene TRBV3-2) to TRBJ2-1; 7 bases map to TRBD2. The V gene end was trimmed by 1 base and the J gene end by 1 base; junction bases not matched to a gene: 1. CDR1 and CDR2 from the germline V gene are LGHDT and YNNKEL (reference sequence). The CDR3 is 15 residues long. The chain's CDR3 is CASSQGGSSYNEQFF. CDR3 nucleotides: TGTGCCAGCAGCCAAGGCGGGAGTTCCTACAATGAGCAGTTCTTC.

J is TRBJ1-1 and V is TRBV7-2, with D tentatively TRBD1 (6 bases). Deletions cut 6 bases from V and 1 base from J, with 9 bases between. Germline CDR1 reads SGHTA; CDR2 reads FQGNSA. The length of the CDR3 is 13 residues. This chain's CDR3 is CASSQQGNTEAFF. The CDR3 nucleotides are TGTGCCAGCAGTCAACAGGGGAACACTGAAGCTTTCTTT. Complete variable domain (other parts from reference TRBV7-2 and TRBJ1-1): GAGVSQSPSNKVTEKGKDVELRCDPISGHTALYWYRQSLGQGLEFLIYFQGNSAPDKSGLPSDRFSAERTGGSVSTLTIQRTQQEDSAVYLCASSQQGNTEAFFGQGTRLTVV.

The CDR3 reads CASSVRGQPQHF. In nucleotides, the CDR3 is TGTGCCAGTAGTGTCCGGGGCCAGCCCCAGCATTTT. The chain employs TRBV19 and TRBJ1-5, with D perhaps matching TRBD1 (5 bases). The germline V gene has CDR1 LNHDA and CDR2 SQIVND (reference sequence). CDR3 length: 12 residues. The V gene lost 5 bases and the J gene lost 7 bases, with 9 bases spanning the gap.

The chain links TRBV15 to TRBJ1-4; 9 bases agree with TRBD1. The V gene end was trimmed by 4 bases and the J gene end by 1 base; junction bases not matched to a gene: 7. The length of the CDR3 is 17 residues. CDR1 is LNHNV, CDR2 YYDKDF, per germline (reference sequence). The CDR3 protein is CATSTGTGLITNEKLFF. The DNA of the CDR3 is TGTGCCACCAGCACCGGGACAGGGCTTATAACTAATGAAAAACTGTTTTTT.

The gene calls are TRBV6-6 and TRBJ2-2, with TRBD1 matching over 12 bases. This CDR3 comprises 17 residues. The ends lost 5 bases at V and 4 bases at J; junction bases unmatched: 8. Germline V gene sequence: CDR1 MNHNY, CDR2 SVGAGI (reference sequence). DNA for the CDR3: TGTGCCAGCAGTCGCCGGGACAGGGGGCCGGGCACCGGGGAGCTGTTTTTT. This gives the protein CASSRRDRGPGTGELFF.

The chain couples TRBV24-1 to TRBJ2-3; 8 bases line up with TRBD1. CDR1 and CDR2 (germline): KGHDR, SFDVKD. Unmatched junction bases numbered 4, after V lost 11 bases and J lost 1 base. CDR3 length: 13 residues. As DNA, the CDR3 is TGTGCCAGGCCGGGACAGGGCACAGATACGCAGTATTTT. Translated: CARPGQGTDTQYF.

The chain is built from TRBV5-1 and TRBJ2-3; 9 bases match TRBD2. The CDR3 is made up of 16 amino acids. Germline assignment: CDR1 SGHRS and CDR2 YFSETQ. With 3 bases clipped from V and 1 base from J, the junction kept 6 bases outside the gene matches. The CDR3, as DNA: TGCGCCAGCAGCTCCAGCGGGAGGACCCGCACAGATACGCAGTATTTT. It specifies CASSSSGRTRTDTQYF. The full variable domain, with the rest looked up from reference TRBV5-1 and TRBJ2-3, is KAGVTQTPRYLIKTRGQQVTLSCSPISGHRSVSWYQQTPGQGLQFLFEYFSETQRNKGNFPGRFSGRQFSNSRSEMNVSTLELGDSALYLCASSSSGRTRTDTQYFGPGTRLTVL.

The V call is TRBV18, the J call TRBJ2-5; D not certain. V was pared by 3 bases and J by 0 bases, with 11 bases between. CDR1 and CDR2 from the germline V gene are KGHSH and LQKENI. The CDR3 totals 15 residues. The CDR3 spells CASSPRRSNQETQYF. CDR3 sequence (DNA): TGTGCCAGCTCACCTCGACGGTCGAACCAAGAGACCCAGTACTTC. Complete variable domain (other parts from reference TRBV18 and TRBJ2-5): NAGVMQNPRHLVRRRGQEARLRCSPMKGHSHVYWYRQLPEEGLKFMVYLQKENIIDESGMPKERFSAEFPKEGPSILRIQQVVRGDSAAYFCASSPRRSNQETQYFGPGTRLLVL.

The genes are TRBV11-2 and TRBJ1-1, with D perhaps matching TRBD1 (5 bases). Trimming stripped 3 bases from V and 6 bases from J, with 20 bases between. The CDR3 is made up of 16 amino acids. Germline assignment: CDR1 SGHAT and CDR2 FQNNGV. CDR3 DNA sequence: TGTGCCAGCAGCTTCGGGTGGGTTGGGGGGACCTCTGAAGCTTTCTTT. As protein: CASSFGWVGGTSEAFF. The full variable domain, rest sourced from reference TRBV11-2 and TRBJ1-1, is EAGVAQSPRYKIIEKRQSVAFWCNPISGHATLYWYQQILGQGPKLLIQFQNNGVVDDSQLPKDRFSAERLKGVDSTLKIQPAKLEDSAVYLCASSFGWVGGTSEAFFGQGTRLTVV.

The J gene is TRBJ2-1, the V gene TRBV28; D not certain. The germline V and J ends were trimmed by 8 bases and 4 bases, with 12 bases remaining between them. CDR1 MDHEN and CDR2 SYDVKM come from the germline V gene. The CDR3 runs 13 residues. CDR3 amino acids: CASLRPTYNEQFF. CDR3 sequence (DNA): TGTGCCAGCTTGAGGCCGACATACAATGAGCAGTTCTTC.

This clone was observed once. The genes are TRBV11-2 and TRBJ2-3; D is undetermined. This CDR3 contains 14 residues. Looked up from germline, CDR1 is SGHAT and CDR2 is FQNNGV. V lost 5 bases and J 3 bases, leaving 12 bases between the germline ends. In DNA form, the CDR3 reads TGTGCCAGCAGCCCCCTGGGCGGTACAGATACGCAGTATTTT. Translating gives CASSPLGGTDTQYF.

The chain has TRBV30 and TRBJ2-1, with 8 nucleotides matching TRBD1. CDR1 and CDR2 from the germline V gene are GTSNPN and SVGIG (reference sequence). J was trimmed by 4 bases and V by 0 bases; bases with no gene match: 2. The CDR3 covers 14 residues. The chain's CDR3 is CAWSVTGDYNEQFF. As DNA, the CDR3 is TGTGCCTGGAGTGTGACAGGGGATTACAATGAGCAGTTCTTC.

CDR3 amino acids: CASSLQQSTDTQYF. The CDR3 DNA follows: TGCGCCAGCAGCTTGCAACAGAGCACAGATACGCAGTATTTT. The chain recombines TRBV5-1 with TRBJ2-3, with no clear D. The CDR3 runs 14 residues. Germline-derived CDR1 and CDR2 are SGHRS and YFSETQ. V lost 1 base and J 0 bases, leaving 6 bases between the germline ends.

The genes are TRBV5-1 and TRBJ2-7; D unresolved. V was clipped by 4 bases and J by 0 bases, with 5 bases between them. Germline V gene lookup returns CDR1 SGHRS and CDR2 YFSETQ. This CDR3 spans 12 amino acids. DNA for the CDR3: TGCGCCAGCAGCGCAAGCTCCTACGAGCAGTACTTC. It translates to CASSASSYEQYF.

The chain employs TRBV24-1 and TRBJ1-2; unclear D gene. The germline V and J ends were trimmed by 3 bases and 6 bases, with 4 bases remaining between them. Germline V gene lookup returns CDR1 KGHDR and CDR2 SFDVKD. CDR3 length: 11 residues. CDR3 region: CATSDIHGYTF. The CDR3, as DNA: TGTGCCACCAGTGATATCCATGGCTACACCTTC.

This rearrangement joins TRBV5-4 to TRBJ2-5; 7 bases fit TRBD2. Per the germline V gene, CDR1 is SGHNT and CDR2 is YYREEE (reference sequence). CDR3 length: 14 amino acids. The J segment lost 5 bases and the V segment lost 4 bases, leaving 8 bases of the junction unmatched. CDR3 sequence: CASSAGGGWETQYF. The CDR3 DNA is TGTGCCAGCAGCGCCGGGGGAGGGTGGGAGACCCAGTACTTC. Supplemented by reference TRBV5-4 and TRBJ2-5, the full variable domain reads ETGVTQSPTHLIKTRGQQVTLRCSSQSGHNTVSWYQQALGQGPQFIFQYYREEENGRGNFPPRFSGLQFPNYSSELNVNALELDDSALYLCASSAGGGWETQYFGPGTRLLVL.

As DNA, the CDR3 is TGTGCCAGCAGCCAAGCTAGGGCGGGTGAGCAGTTCTTC. This sequence encodes CASSQARAGEQFF. The V and J genes are TRBV14 and TRBJ2-1; tentatively, D is TRBD2 (5 bases). This CDR3 spans 13 amino acids. Germline CDR1 reads SGHDN; CDR2 reads FVKESK. Trimming removed 1 base at V and 9 bases at J, with 10 bases between.

This chain connects TRBV7-6 to TRBJ2-2; 11 bases agree with TRBD2. Germline trimming cut 5 bases from V and 0 bases from J; bases unmatched to any gene: 2. The CDR3 runs to 16 residues. Germline-derived CDR1 and CDR2 are SGHVS and FNYEAQ. This CDR3 is CASSLSGGANTGELFF. CDR3 nucleotide sequence: TGTGCCAGCAGCCTTAGCGGGGGGGCGAACACCGGGGAGCTGTTTTTT.

The chain couples TRBV7-8 to TRBJ1-1; D is undetermined. CDR3 length: 12 amino acids. Trimming pared 2 bases from V and 9 bases from J, leaving 10 bases between. Germline loops: CDR1 SGHVS, CDR2 FQNEAQ. CDR3 region: CASSLTGRKAFF. CDR3 DNA: TGTGCCAGCAGCTTAACCGGACGGAAAGCTTTCTTT.

V is TRBV7-3 and J is TRBJ2-3; 8 bases are a match to TRBD1. V gave up 2 bases and J gave up 1 base; unmatched junction bases: 5. Germline CDR1 SGHTA, CDR2 FQGTGA. The CDR3 is made up of 16 amino acids. CDR3 amino acids: CASSLQGARGTDTQYF. The CDR3 nucleotides read TGTGCCAGCAGCTTACAGGGGGCGCGCGGCACAGATACGCAGTATTTT.

Written as DNA, the CDR3 is TGTGCCAGCCGCCCCCCTGGTCTTAGGGAAAATGAGCAGTTCTTC. This codes for CASRPPGLRENEQFF. The chain couples TRBV27 to TRBJ2-1; no reliable D call. Germline CDR1 and CDR2: MNHEY and SMNVEV (reference sequence). The CDR3 covers 15 residues. Trimming shortened V by 8 bases and J by 7 bases, and 21 bases separated the two germline ends.

V gene TRBV16 combines with J gene TRBJ1-6, with TRBD1 as a possible D gene (5 bases). The CDR3 is 13 amino acids. V shed 0 bases and J shed 11 bases, with 8 bases lying between them. Germline V gene lookup returns CDR1 KGHSY and CDR2 FQNENV. CDR3 nucleotide sequence: TGTGCCAGCAGCCAATCATGGGGCCCACCCCTCCACTTT. Amino acid sequence: CASSQSWGPPLHF. Using reference TRBV16 and TRBJ1-6 for the parts outside the CDR3, the full variable domain is GEEVAQTPKHLVRGEGQKAKLYCAPIKGHSYVFWYQQVLKNEFKFLISFQNENVFDETGMPKERFSAKCLPNSPCSLEIQATKLEDSAVYFCASSQSWGPPLHFGNGTRLTVT.

V gene TRBV7-2 combines with J gene TRBJ1-6; unclear D gene. Germline values: CDR1 SGHTA, CDR2 FQGNSA. Deletions cut 6 bases from V and 5 bases from J, with 5 bases between. The CDR3 is made up of 12 amino acids. CDR3 nucleotides: TGTGCCAGCAGTCAAAATAATTCACCCCTCCACTTT. Translated: CASSQNNSPLHF.

The chain employs TRBV28 and TRBJ1-4, with D maybe TRBD1 (6 bases). V was cut by 3 bases and J by 11 bases, with 19 bases left in between. Looked up from germline, CDR1 is MDHEN and CDR2 is SYDVKM. The CDR3 is 15 residues long. The CDR3 nucleotides are TGTGCCAGCAGTTTTAATTCCAGGGGAGAGGTTAAACTGTTTTTT. It translates to CASSFNSRGEVKLFF.

This CDR3 is CAAGAGYGYTF. CDR3 in DNA: TGTGCCGCCGGGGCGGGCTATGGCTACACCTTC. The V call is TRBV3-1 (or the pseudogene TRBV3-2), the J call TRBJ1-2; D is possibly TRBD1 (5 bases). The CDR3 covers 11 residues. The V end lost 11 bases, the J end lost 4 bases, and 11 bases lay between the germline ends. The germline gives CDR1 LGHDT, CDR2 YNNKEL (reference sequence).